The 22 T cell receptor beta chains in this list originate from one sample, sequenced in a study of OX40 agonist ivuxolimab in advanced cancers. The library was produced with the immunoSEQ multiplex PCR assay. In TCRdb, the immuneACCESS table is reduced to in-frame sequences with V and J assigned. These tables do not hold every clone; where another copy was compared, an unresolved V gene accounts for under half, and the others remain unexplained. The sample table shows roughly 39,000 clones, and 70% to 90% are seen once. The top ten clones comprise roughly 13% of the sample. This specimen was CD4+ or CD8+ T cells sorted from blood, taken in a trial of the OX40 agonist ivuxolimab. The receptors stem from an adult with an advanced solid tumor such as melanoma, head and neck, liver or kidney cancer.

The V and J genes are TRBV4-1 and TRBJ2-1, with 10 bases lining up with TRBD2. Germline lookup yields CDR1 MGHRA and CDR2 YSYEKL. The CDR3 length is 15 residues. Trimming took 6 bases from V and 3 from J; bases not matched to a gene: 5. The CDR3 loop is CASRRLAGLYNEQFF. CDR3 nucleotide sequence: TGCGCCAGCAGGCGACTAGCGGGCCTCTACAATGAGCAGTTCTTC.

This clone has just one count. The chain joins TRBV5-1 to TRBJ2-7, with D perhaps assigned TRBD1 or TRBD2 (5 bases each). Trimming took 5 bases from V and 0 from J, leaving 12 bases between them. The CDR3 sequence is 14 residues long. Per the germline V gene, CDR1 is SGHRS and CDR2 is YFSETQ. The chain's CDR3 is CASRIRDVSYEQYF. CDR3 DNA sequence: TGCGCCAGCAGGATCCGGGACGTCTCCTACGAGCAGTACTTC.

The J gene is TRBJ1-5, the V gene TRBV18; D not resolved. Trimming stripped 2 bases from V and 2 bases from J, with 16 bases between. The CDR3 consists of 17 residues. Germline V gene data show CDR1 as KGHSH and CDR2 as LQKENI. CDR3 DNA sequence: TGTGCCAGCTCACCAGTGGCAGGACGGGTCGGCAATCAGCCCCAGCATTTT. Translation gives CASSPVAGRVGNQPQHF.

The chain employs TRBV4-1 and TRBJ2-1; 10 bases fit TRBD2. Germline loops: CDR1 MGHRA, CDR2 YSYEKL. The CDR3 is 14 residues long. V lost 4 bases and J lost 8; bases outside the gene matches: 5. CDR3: CASSLLAGIDEQFF. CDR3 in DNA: TGCGCCAGCAGCCTACTAGCGGGAATTGATGAGCAGTTCTTC.

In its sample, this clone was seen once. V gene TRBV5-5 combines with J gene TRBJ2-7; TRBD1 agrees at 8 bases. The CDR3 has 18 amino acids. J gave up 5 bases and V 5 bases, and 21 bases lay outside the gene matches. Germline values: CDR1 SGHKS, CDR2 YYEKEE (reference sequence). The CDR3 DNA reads TGTGCCAGCAGTCCGACAGGGGCCATCAGGACTATCTACCACGAGCAGTACTTC. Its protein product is CASSPTGAIRTIYHEQYF.

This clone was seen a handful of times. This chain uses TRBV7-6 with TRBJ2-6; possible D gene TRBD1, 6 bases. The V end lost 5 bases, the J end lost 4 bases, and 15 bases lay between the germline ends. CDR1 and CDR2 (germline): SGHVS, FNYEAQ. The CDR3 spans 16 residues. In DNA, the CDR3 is TGTGCCAGCAGCGCGAGACAGGTCCAGGGGGCCAACGTCCTGACTTTC. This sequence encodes CASSARQVQGANVLTF.

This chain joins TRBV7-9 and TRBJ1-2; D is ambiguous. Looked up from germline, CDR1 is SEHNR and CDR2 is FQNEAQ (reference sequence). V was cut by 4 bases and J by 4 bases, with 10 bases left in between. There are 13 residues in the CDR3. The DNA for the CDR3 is TGTGCCAGCAGCTCCCGTCAAAGCTATGGCTACACCTTC. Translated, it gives CASSSRQSYGYTF.

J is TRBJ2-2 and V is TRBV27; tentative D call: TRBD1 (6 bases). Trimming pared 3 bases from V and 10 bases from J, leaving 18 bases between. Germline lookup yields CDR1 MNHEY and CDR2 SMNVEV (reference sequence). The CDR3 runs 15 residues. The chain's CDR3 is CASSLPGQPPVELFF. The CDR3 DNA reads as TGTGCCAGCAGTTTGCCTGGACAGCCTCCCGTGGAGCTGTTTTTT.

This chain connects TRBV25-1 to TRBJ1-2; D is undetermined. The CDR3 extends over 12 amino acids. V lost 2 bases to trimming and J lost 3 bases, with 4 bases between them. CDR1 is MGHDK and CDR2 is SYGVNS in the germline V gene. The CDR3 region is CASSETYYGYTF. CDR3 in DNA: TGTGCCAGCAGTGAAACGTACTATGGCTACACCTTC.

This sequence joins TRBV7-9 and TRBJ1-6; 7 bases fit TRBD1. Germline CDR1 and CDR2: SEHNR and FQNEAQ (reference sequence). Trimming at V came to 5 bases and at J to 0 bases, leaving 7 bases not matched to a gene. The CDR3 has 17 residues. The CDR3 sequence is CASSRWTGSSYNSPLHF. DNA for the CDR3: TGTGCCAGCAGCCGGTGGACAGGAAGCTCCTATAATTCACCCCTCCACTTT.

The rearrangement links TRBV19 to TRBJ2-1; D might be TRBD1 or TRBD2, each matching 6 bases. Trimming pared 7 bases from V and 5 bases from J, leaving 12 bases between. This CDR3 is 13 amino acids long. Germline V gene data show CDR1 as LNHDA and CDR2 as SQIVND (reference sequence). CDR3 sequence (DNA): TGTGCCAGTACCTGGAGGGGGAACAATGAGCAGTTCTTC. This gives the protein CASTWRGNNEQFF.

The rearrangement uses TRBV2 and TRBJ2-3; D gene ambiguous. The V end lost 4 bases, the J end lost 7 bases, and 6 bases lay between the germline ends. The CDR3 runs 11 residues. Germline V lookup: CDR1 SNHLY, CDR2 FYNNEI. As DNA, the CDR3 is TGTGCCAGCAGTGCTGGAAATACGCAGTATTTT. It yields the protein CASSAGNTQYF.

The CDR3 DNA sequence: TGTGCCAGCAGCTCCCTGGGCGGGATCGCAGATACGCAGTATTTT. It translates to CASSSLGGIADTQYF. This chain links TRBV5-4 with TRBJ2-3, with D perhaps TRBD2 (6 bases). The CDR3 is 15 residues long. Trimming removed 3 bases at V and 4 bases at J, with 15 bases between. The germline V gene encodes CDR1 SGHNT and CDR2 YYREEE (reference sequence).

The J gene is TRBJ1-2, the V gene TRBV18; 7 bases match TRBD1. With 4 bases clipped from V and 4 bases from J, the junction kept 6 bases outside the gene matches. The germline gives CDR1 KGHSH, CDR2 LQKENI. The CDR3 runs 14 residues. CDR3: CASSLAGTAYGYTF. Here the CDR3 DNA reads TGTGCCAGCTCACTAGCCGGGACAGCCTATGGCTACACCTTC.

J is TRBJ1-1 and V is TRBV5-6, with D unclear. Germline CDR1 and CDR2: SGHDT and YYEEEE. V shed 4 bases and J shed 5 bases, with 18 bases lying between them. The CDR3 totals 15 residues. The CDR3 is CASSQKTRRLTEAFF. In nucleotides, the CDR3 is TGTGCCAGCAGCCAAAAGACGCGGAGGTTGACTGAAGCTTTCTTT.

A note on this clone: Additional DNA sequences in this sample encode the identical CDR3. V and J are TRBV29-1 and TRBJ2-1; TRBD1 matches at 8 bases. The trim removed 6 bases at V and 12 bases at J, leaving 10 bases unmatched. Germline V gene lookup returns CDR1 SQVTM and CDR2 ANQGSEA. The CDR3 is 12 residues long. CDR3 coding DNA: TGCAGCGTCCAAGGCGGACAGGGCTCGCAGTTCTTC. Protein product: CSVQGGQGSQFF.

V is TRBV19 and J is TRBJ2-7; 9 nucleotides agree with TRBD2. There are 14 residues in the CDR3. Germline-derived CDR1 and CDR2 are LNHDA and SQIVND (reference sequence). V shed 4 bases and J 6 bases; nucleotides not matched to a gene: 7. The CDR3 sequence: CASSSGRAGGEQYF. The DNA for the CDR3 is TGTGCCAGTAGTAGCGGGAGGGCCGGAGGCGAGCAGTACTTC. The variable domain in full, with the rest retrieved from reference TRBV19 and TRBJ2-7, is DGGITQSPKYLFRKEGQNVTLSCEQNLNHDAMYWYRQDPGQGLRLIYYSQIVNDFQKGDIAEGYSVSREKKESFPLTVTSAQKNPTAFYLCASSSGRAGGEQYFGPGTRLTVT.

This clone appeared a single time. The DNA of the CDR3 is TGTGCCAGCAGTCCAACATGGGATTCACCCCTCCACTTT. Encoded protein: CASSPTWDSPLHF. The chain uses TRBV27 and TRBJ1-6; D gene ambiguous. Germline CDR1 is MNHEY and CDR2 is SMNVEV (reference sequence). The CDR3 contains 13 residues. V was trimmed by 5 bases and J by 8 bases, leaving 10 bases between them.

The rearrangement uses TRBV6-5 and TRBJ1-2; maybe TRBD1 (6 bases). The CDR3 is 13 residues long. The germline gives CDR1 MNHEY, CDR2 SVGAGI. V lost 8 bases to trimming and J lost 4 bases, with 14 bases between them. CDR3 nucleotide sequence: TGTGCCAGCGTGAGGGGGGGCTTCTATGGCTACACCTTC. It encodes CASVRGGFYGYTF.

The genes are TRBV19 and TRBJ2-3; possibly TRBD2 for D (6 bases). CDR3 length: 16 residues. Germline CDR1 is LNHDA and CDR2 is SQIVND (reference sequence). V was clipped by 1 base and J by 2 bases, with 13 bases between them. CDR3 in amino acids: CASSIGPSDATDTQYF. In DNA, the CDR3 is TGTGCCAGTAGTATAGGACCTAGCGATGCCACAGATACGCAGTATTTT.

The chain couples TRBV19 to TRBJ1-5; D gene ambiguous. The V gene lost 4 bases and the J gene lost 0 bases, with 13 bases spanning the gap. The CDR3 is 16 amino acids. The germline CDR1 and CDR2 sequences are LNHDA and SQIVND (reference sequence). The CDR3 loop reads CASSTQLGRSNQPQHF. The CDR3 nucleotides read TGTGCCAGTAGTACCCAACTCGGACGTAGCAATCAGCCCCAGCATTTT.

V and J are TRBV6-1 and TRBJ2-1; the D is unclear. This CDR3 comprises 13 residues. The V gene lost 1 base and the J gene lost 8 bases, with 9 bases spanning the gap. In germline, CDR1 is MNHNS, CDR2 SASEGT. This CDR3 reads CASSEGWEDEQFF. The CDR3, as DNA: TGTGCCAGCAGTGAAGGGTGGGAAGATGAGCAGTTCTTC.